This TCR beta chain was identified during a study of technical replicates of blood from several donors. The CDR3 covers 15 residues. Germline lookup yields CDR1 ENHRY and CDR2 SYGVKD. Sequenced by immunoSEQ multiplex PCR; TCRdb stores in-frame clones only, minus some. The sample records 65,000 to 80,000 clones, around 95% being singletons. To note about this clone: At one end the junction does not follow the germline gene, possibly because of a read error.

The chain employs TRBV10-3 and TRBJ2-5; 8 bases match TRBD2. Material: T cells isolated from PBMCs. This TCR was recovered from a human donor in good health. The CDR3 spells CAISGGLAGQQTQYF. Written as DNA, the CDR3 is TGTGCCATCAGTGGCGGGCTAGCGGGCCAACAGACCCAGTACTTC.